This T cell receptor (beta chain) derives from a study of shared clonotypes between healthy human individuals (dated by TCRdb to the early 2020s). With respect to the entire study: The cohort included a few men and a couple of women between 18 and 49 years of age. To estimate repertoire size and how much clonotype sharing occurs between individuals, the study deeply sequenced the blood TCR repertoires of several healthy adults. To increase sequencing depth and limit assay-specific biases, different laboratories used diverse techniques to prepare libraries and sequence TCR repertoires. Per donor, leukapheresis produced somewhere between about 0.94 and 9.5 billion PBMCs. Study-wide conclusions, independent of this receptor: The small number of donors limited the genetic and exposure-history diversity represented. Only blood was sampled, and tissue TCR repertoires likely differ from those in blood. Pairwise subsampling indicated that sequencing depth was expected to affect the degree of clonotype sharing among donors.

As concerns this clone: No antigen is known for it. No qualities accompany the bases; no much larger clone lies one base away.

Germline trimming amounts to 3 bases on V and 2 bases on J, with 5 as the count of junction bases outside the gene matches. Reading the germline V gene (reference sequence) gives CDR1 LNHDA and CDR2 SQIVND. There are 15 amino acids in the CDR3, from cysteine to phenylalanine inclusive. Of the read, only the CDR3 DNA is kept; its 45 bases are in frame from base 1. Healthy HIV-negative adults with no recently reported acute infections or vaccinations were included as donors. Every donor was a Caucasian adult living in Nashville, Tennessee, USA. For unsorted samples, about 90 million PBMCs were counted, and genomic DNA was extracted using the QIAamp DNA Blood Mini kit. Blood was obtained by leukapheresis, after which PBMCs were separated by Ficoll-Histopaque density gradient centrifugation and cryopreserved in liquid nitrogen vapor phase. Using the deep immunoSEQ assay, TCR CDR3 regions were amplified from genomic DNA by multiplex PCR. Extracted genomic DNA from each cell subset was spread evenly across all wells of several immunoSEQ 96-well plates, with each plate serving as a replicate. For unsorted PBMC, around 310 ng of genomic DNA, equivalent to about 32,000 T cell genomes, went into each replicate PCR. Ten immunoSEQ deep assay plates were used to sequence unsorted PBMC genomic DNA. The purified libraries were quantified using a Qubit 3.0 fluorometer, sized with a Bioanalyzer 2100, and then quantified again using the KAPA Library Quantification kit. Every immunoSEQ 96-well plate was sequenced on a separate single-read 150-cycle Illumina NextSeq 550 flow cell. For the original study's pipeline: Because the immunoSEQ output included only junctional sequences and no quality scores, the filtering could not be the same as the filtering used for full-length reads. Sequences were annotated with PyIR, a Python wrapper for IgBLAST v1.9, and V/J genes and CDR3 were assigned using IMGT germline references. Reads were removed for weak V/J assignments (E-value above 1e-6), missing CDR3, stop codons, out-of-frame junctions, or ambiguous translated residues. A V3J clonotype was defined by an identical inferred V gene, J gene, and CDR3 amino acid sequence. To compute the percentage overlap between repertoires, the number of shared unique clonotypes was divided by the size of the smaller repertoire. Richness of each repertoire was evaluated using RTK rarefaction, the Chao1 estimator, and Recon v2.1 estimates of unobserved clonotypes. TCRdb's version of the immuneACCESS table is confined to in-frame rearrangements and falls short of the full clone set. An unresolved V gene accounts for under half of the shortfall where checked; the remainder is of unknown origin. That table gives V, J and clone size, and the DNA gave D and trimming. The sample yields about 560,000 clones; around three quarters were counted once. The ten largest clones take up 12% of the sample.

The chain links TRBV19 with TRBJ2-7; 9 central bases correspond to TRBD1. The receptor was derived from a woman in her thirties or forties in good health. Some clones in this sample may be carry-over from other donors' samples. The sequenced sample consisted of PBMCs. The CDR3 amino acid sequence is: CASSITGGGTYEQYF. The base sequence is TGTGCCAGTAGTATTACAGGGGGCGGAACCTACGAGCAGTACTTC.